This T cell receptor beta chain derives from a study of T cells in Graves' hyperthyroidism and ophthalmopathy. This clonotype was seen repeatedly, ten times or more. In germline, CDR1 is SNHLY, CDR2 FYNNEI. The CDR3 contains 13 residues. V lost 8 bases to trimming and J lost 7 bases, with 14 bases between them. Researchers amplified the TCR beta CDR3 regions from RNA transcripts. In the first-round RT-PCR of the TCR CDR3, the HTBI primer set was used. TCRdb itself ran the multiplex PCR reads through MiXCR, one entry per CDR3 protein. This sample has hundreds of thousands of distinct CDR3 sequences, with roughly 15% found just once. When ophthalmopathy did not progress within 18 months, Graves' hyperthyroidism was considered stable.

The sequence was collected from a woman in her thirties with Graves' hyperthyroidism. This chain joins TRBV2 and TRBJ2-2; possibly TRBD2 for D (5 bases). Sequenced input: blood. DNA for the CDR3: TGTGCCAGCCGGCAGGTTCGGGGCGGGGAGCTGTTTTTT. This codes for CASRQVRGGELFF.